This TCR beta chain was captured by sequencing in a study of stem cell transplantation in POMP-related autoinflammatory disease. Clones were sequenced by immunoSEQ multiplex PCR, and TCRdb holds only the in-frame ones, with some missing. The sample has 68,000 or so clones; approximately 91% are singletons. J lost 1 base, V lost 5 bases, and 0 bases had no gene match. This CDR3 comprises 13 residues. Looked up from germline, CDR1 is LNHDA and CDR2 is SQIVND (reference sequence). The specimen comprised CD4+ T cells from PBMCs, sampled after stem cell transplantation. This receptor was taken from a human patient with POMP-related autoinflammation and immune dysregulation (PRAID). A share of the T cells may be of graft donor origin. V is TRBV19 and J is TRBJ2-3; 7 nucleotides line up with TRBD1. In DNA, the CDR3 is TGTGCCAGTAGTGGGACAGGCACAGATACGCAGTATTTT. This encodes CASSGTGTDTQYF.